Presented here are 25 T cell receptor beta chains from one specimen sequenced in a study of T cells in localized non-small cell lung cancer. Generated by immunoSEQ multiplex PCR, the TCRdb table keeps only in-frame clones and is missing some. The data hold about 33,000 clones, with around 90% observed a single time. The sequencing here drew on peripheral blood mononuclear cells, taken before any cancer treatment. Every receptor here comes from a man aged 40 to 69 with stage III lung adenocarcinoma.

The rearrangement links TRBV6-5 to TRBJ2-7; 8 bases agree with TRBD2. V shed 5 bases, J shed 6 bases, and the junction held 9 bases outside the gene matches. Germline CDR1 reads MNHEY; CDR2 reads SVGAGI. The CDR3 sequence is 14 residues long. The CDR3 loop reads CASSQLQRGSEQYF. The CDR3 bases are TGTGCCAGCAGTCAACTCCAGCGGGGGAGCGAGCAGTACTTC.

J is TRBJ2-7 and V is TRBV6-5; 7 bases fit TRBD1. There are 14 residues in the CDR3. Germline V lookup: CDR1 MNHEY, CDR2 SVGAGI. The ends lost 9 bases at V and 3 bases at J; junction bases unmatched: 11. The CDR3 DNA follows: TGTGCCAGTAAGATAGGACAGGCTTTCTACGAGCAGTACTTC. Protein sequence: CASKIGQAFYEQYF.

Here the CDR3 DNA reads TGTGCCAGCAGTAAATCCCTGGACGGGGGCGCGCTTCAGTACTTC. Protein product: CASSKSLDGGALQYF. The V call is TRBV6-5, the J call TRBJ2-7; D possibly uses TRBD1 or TRBD2 (6 bases each). The CDR3 covers 15 residues. V was pared by 5 bases and J by 10 bases, with 24 bases between. Germline-derived CDR1 and CDR2 are MNHEY and SVGAGI.

This clone was seen a single time. V usage is TRBV7-3 and J usage is TRBJ2-7; tentative D call: TRBD2 (6 bases). The ends were cut back, 1 base at V and 0 bases at J, with 10 bases in the middle. CDR3 size: 15 residues. Germline V gene lookup returns CDR1 SGHTA and CDR2 FQGTGA. CDR3: CASSLMGGDSYEQYF. For the CDR3, the DNA is TGTGCCAGCAGCTTAATGGGCGGGGACTCCTACGAGCAGTACTTC.

The chain recombines TRBV7-2 with TRBJ2-1; 8 nucleotides agree with TRBD2. Per the germline V gene, CDR1 is SGHTA and CDR2 is FQGNSA. The CDR3 has 16 amino acids. V gave up 7 bases and J gave up 4 bases; unmatched junction bases: 12. The CDR3 DNA is TGTGCCAGCACCCCTGGACTGGAGCGGGGGTACAATGAGCAGTTCTTC. It codes for CASTPGLERGYNEQFF.

The chain recombines TRBV7-3 with TRBJ1-3, with D uncertain. V lost 5 bases and J 6 bases, leaving 17 bases between the germline ends. Germline loops: CDR1 SGHTA, CDR2 FQGTGA. This CDR3 contains 15 residues. CDR3 amino acids: CASSPHGGSENTIYF. CDR3 nucleotides: TGTGCCAGCAGCCCCCATGGCGGCTCCGAAAACACCATATATTTT. The full variable domain, its missing parts supplied by reference TRBV7-3 and TRBJ1-3, is GAGVSQTPSNKVTEKGKYVELRCDPISGHTALYWYRQSLGQGPEFLIYFQGTGAADDSGLPNDRFFAVRPEGSVSTLKIQRTERGDSAVYLCASSPHGGSENTIYFGEGSWLTVV.

Only a few counts were recorded for this clone. The chain employs TRBV6-6 and TRBJ1-2; TRBD1 matches at 10 bases. Germline loops: CDR1 MNHNY, CDR2 SVGAGI (reference sequence). With 8 bases clipped from V and 4 bases from J, the junction kept 7 bases outside the gene matches. The CDR3 runs to 14 residues. CDR3: CASSPGTGAYGYTF. CDR3 in DNA: TGTGCCAGCTCCCCCGGGACAGGGGCCTATGGCTACACCTTC.

V gene TRBV27 combines with J gene TRBJ1-2, with D unresolved. The CDR3 sequence is 14 residues long. In germline, CDR1 is MNHEY, CDR2 SMNVEV (reference sequence). The V gene lost 3 bases and the J gene lost 4 bases, with 12 bases spanning the gap. The CDR3 sequence is CASSLVSGFYGYTF. CDR3 DNA: TGTGCCAGCAGTTTGGTTTCAGGCTTCTATGGCTACACCTTC.

The gene calls are TRBV27 and TRBJ2-7; no clear D. From germline, CDR1 is MNHEY and CDR2 SMNVEV (reference sequence). The CDR3 spans 12 residues. V was shortened by 10 bases and J by 5 bases, with 15 bases between the two germline ends. The CDR3 spells CATGYGLHEQYF. The CDR3 DNA reads as TGTGCCACCGGCTATGGTCTTCACGAGCAGTACTTC.

This clone was seen only once. The chain couples TRBV18 to TRBJ1-6, with D perhaps TRBD1 (5 bases). Trimming removed 1 base at V and 8 bases at J, with 12 bases between. Germline-derived CDR1 and CDR2 are KGHSH and LQKENI. This CDR3 is built from 15 residues. The CDR3: CASSPQGPQDSPLHF. In DNA form, the CDR3 reads TGTGCCAGCTCACCACAGGGGCCCCAGGATTCACCCCTCCACTTT.

The chain has TRBV7-9 and TRBJ2-4; 7 nucleotides align to TRBD2. Germline trimming cut 3 bases from V and 4 bases from J; bases unmatched to any gene: 3. Germline V gene sequence: CDR1 SEHNR, CDR2 FQNEAQ (reference sequence). The CDR3 has 14 amino acids. The CDR3 nucleotides read TGTGCCAGCAGCTTTACCGGGGGGAAAAACATTCAGTACTTC. Translated, it gives CASSFTGGKNIQYF.

The sample holds one count of this clone. The chain combines TRBV7-9 with TRBJ2-3; 12 bases line up with TRBD2. V shed 4 bases and J 6 bases; nucleotides not matched to a gene: 5. The V gene's germline CDR1 is SEHNR and CDR2 FQNEAQ (reference sequence). The CDR3 is 15 residues long. The CDR3 spells CASSSSSGGADTQYF. In DNA form, the CDR3 reads TGTGCCAGCAGCTCCTCTAGCGGGGGGGCCGATACGCAGTATTTT.

J is TRBJ1-1 and V is TRBV21-1; the D segment call TRBD1 is taken from the table without a DNA check. TRBV21-1 is marked as a pseudogene. The CDR3 is 14 residues long. Here the CDR3 reads CASSLRDTTFEAFF. CDR3 nucleotides: TGTGCCAGCAGCCTCCGGGACACGACCTTTGAAGCTTTCTTT.

This chain joins TRBV18 and TRBJ1-2, with no clear D. V lost 0 bases to trimming and J lost 5 bases, with 10 bases between them. This CDR3 comprises 14 residues. Germline V gives CDR1 KGHSH, CDR2 LQKENI. The CDR3 DNA reads as TGTGCCAGCTCACCACCAACGGATCGGTATGGCTACACCTTC. This sequence encodes CASSPPTDRYGYTF.

V usage is TRBV7-9 and J usage is TRBJ2-7; D not resolved. Trimming cost V 1 base and J 1 base, with 8 bases left between them. In germline, CDR1 is SEHNR, CDR2 FQNEAQ (reference sequence). The CDR3 totals 14 residues. CDR3 bases: TGTGCCAGCAGCTTAGATCTACGGTCCTACGAGCAGTACTTC. Its translation: CASSLDLRSYEQYF.

The chain joins TRBV11-2 to TRBJ2-5; 9 nucleotides agree with TRBD2. The CDR3 is 14 residues long. From germline, CDR1 is SGHAT and CDR2 FQNNGV. The V and J ends lost 4 bases and 5 bases, in that order; junction bases with no gene match: 5. In DNA, the CDR3 is TGTGCCAGCAGCTATGCGGGGGGGCAGGAGACCCAGTACTTC. The encoded protein is CASSYAGGQETQYF.

A word on this clone: Germline and junction disagree at one end, which may indicate a read error. The V and J genes are TRBV4-1 and TRBJ2-3; TRBD2 aligns across 15 bases. CDR3 length equals 17 residues. Germline V CDR1 and CDR2: MGHRA, YSYEKL. CDR3 coding DNA: TGCGCCAGCGGCCAAGATGGACTAGCGGGGGGGCCGGATACGCAGTATTTT. This codes for CASGQDGLAGGPDTQYF.

This clone was seen once. The gene calls are TRBV11-1 and TRBJ2-1; 8 nucleotides match TRBD2. Looked up from germline, CDR1 is SGHAT and CDR2 is FQDESV (reference sequence). V shed 2 bases, J shed 0 bases, and the junction held 9 bases outside the gene matches. The CDR3 has 18 amino acids. Here the CDR3 DNA reads TGTGCCAGCAGCTTAAGTTCTGCGGGGGGACTCTCCTACAATGAGCAGTTCTTC. Residues: CASSLSSAGGLSYNEQFF.

The chain joins TRBV11-3 to TRBJ2-7, with D possibly being TRBD1 or TRBD2 (5 bases each). Trimming removed 5 bases at V and 3 bases at J, with 14 bases between. Germline CDR1 and CDR2: SGHNT and YENEEA. CDR3 length: 14 residues. Written as DNA, the CDR3 is TGTGCCAGCAGCGGGACGGACGGACACTACGAGCAGTACTTC. Amino acids: CASSGTDGHYEQYF.

V and J are TRBV30 and TRBJ1-4; the D is unclear. The CDR3 covers 13 residues. Germline CDR1 and CDR2: GTSNPN and SVGIG (reference sequence). V shed 3 bases and J shed 7 bases, with 12 bases lying between them. CDR3 loop: CAWRRAGTEKLFF. In DNA form, the CDR3 reads TGTGCCTGGAGAAGGGCAGGAACTGAAAAACTGTTTTTT.

J is TRBJ2-1 and V is TRBV7-2, with TRBD2 matching 11 bases. V lost 1 base, J lost 2 bases, and 10 bases stayed unmatched. CDR3 length: 19 residues. Germline V lookup: CDR1 SGHTA, CDR2 FQGNSA. CDR3: CASSLEGRVAGGPYNEQFF. Here the CDR3 DNA reads TGTGCCAGCAGCTTAGAGGGCAGGGTAGCGGGGGGGCCCTACAATGAGCAGTTCTTC. Combining the CDR3 with reference TRBV7-2 and TRBJ2-1 gives the whole variable domain GAGVSQSPSNKVTEKGKDVELRCDPISGHTALYWYRQSLGQGLEFLIYFQGNSAPDKSGLPSDRFSAERTGGSVSTLTIQRTQQEDSAVYLCASSLEGRVAGGPYNEQFFGPGTRLTVL.

The J gene is TRBJ2-5, the V gene TRBV27, with D possibly TRBD2 on 7 matching bases. The J call is doubtful: the DNA matches TRBJ2-7 better. From germline, CDR1 is MNHEY and CDR2 SMNVEV (reference sequence). The CDR3 is 14 residues long. CDR3 amino acids: CASSWGGEEYEQYF. CDR3 sequence (DNA): TGTGCCAGCAGTTGGGGGGGCGAGGAGTACGAGCAGTACTTC.

This clone was seen more than once but under ten times. The chain is built from TRBV5-1 and TRBJ1-3; no definite D call. CDR3 length equals 15 residues. Germline V gene lookup returns CDR1 SGHRS and CDR2 YFSETQ. V was clipped by 0 bases and J by 0 bases, with 7 bases between them. CDR3 amino acids: CASSLGSGSGNTIYF. CDR3 nucleotides: TGCGCCAGCAGCTTGGGTTCGGGCTCTGGAAACACCATATATTTT.

The J gene is TRBJ1-1, the V gene TRBV13; 8 nucleotides align to TRBD1. V was clipped by 1 base and J by 7 bases; unmatched bases: 14. Germline V gives CDR1 PRHDT, CDR2 FYEKMQ (reference sequence). The CDR3 totals 17 residues. This chain's CDR3 is CASSLVNKQGGMSEAFF. CDR3 coding DNA: TGTGCCAGCAGCTTAGTAAATAAACAGGGGGGAATGAGTGAAGCTTTCTTT.

The chain is built from TRBV29-1 and TRBJ2-5; D is perhaps TRBD2 (5 bases). The CDR3 totals 14 residues. V was clipped by 1 base and J by 5 bases, with 14 bases between them. CDR1 is SQVTM, CDR2 ANQGSEA, per germline. The DNA of the CDR3 is TGCAGCGTTGAAGGCGGGCGTAATGGTGAGACCCAGTACTTC. Translating it yields CSVEGGRNGETQYF. Based on the CDR3 plus reference TRBV29-1 and TRBJ2-5, the full variable domain is SAVISQKPSRDICQRGTSLTIQCQVDSQVTMMFWYRQQPGQSLTLIATANQGSEATYESGFVIDKFPISRPNLTFSTLTVSNMSPEDSSIYLCSVEGGRNGETQYFGPGTRLLVL.